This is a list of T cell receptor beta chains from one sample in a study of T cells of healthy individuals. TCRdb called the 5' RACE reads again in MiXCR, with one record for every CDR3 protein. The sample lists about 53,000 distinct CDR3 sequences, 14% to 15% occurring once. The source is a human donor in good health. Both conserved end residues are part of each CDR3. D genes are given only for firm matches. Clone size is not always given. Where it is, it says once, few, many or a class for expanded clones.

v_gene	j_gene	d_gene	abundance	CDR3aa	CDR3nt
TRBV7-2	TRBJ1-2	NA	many	CASSPQIGYTF	TGTGCCAGCAGCCCGCAAATTGGCTACACCTTC
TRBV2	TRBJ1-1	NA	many	CASSEGPNTEAFF	TGTGCCAGCAGTGAAGGTCCGAACACTGAAGCTTTCTTT
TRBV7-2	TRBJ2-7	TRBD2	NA	CASSLGPSGRANPYEQYF	TGTGCCAGCAGCTTAGGACCTAGCGGGAGGGCTAACCCCTACGAGCAGTACTTC
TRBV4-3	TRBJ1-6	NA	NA	CASSQDRGLGSPLHF	TGCGCCAGCAGCCAAGATAGGGGACTGGGTTCACCCCTCCACTTT
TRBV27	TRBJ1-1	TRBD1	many	CASKSRTGYTEAFF	TGTGCCAGCAAGAGTAGGACAGGTTACACTGAAGCTTTCTTT
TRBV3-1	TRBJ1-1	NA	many	CASSRTGIGGAFF	TGTGCCAGCAGCCGTACAGGGATCGGAGGAGCTTTCTTT
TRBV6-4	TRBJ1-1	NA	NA	CASSPQWGTEAFF	TGTGCCAGCAGTCCTCAATGGGGCACTGAAGCTTTCTTT
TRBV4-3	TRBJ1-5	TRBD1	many	CASSQDTSGQGNQPQHF	TGCGCCAGCAGCCAAGATACTTCGGGACAGGGCAATCAGCCCCAGCATTTT
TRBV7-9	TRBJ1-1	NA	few	CASSLVRVQNTEAFF	TGTGCCAGCAGCTTAGTCCGGGTCCAAAACACTGAAGCTTTCTTT
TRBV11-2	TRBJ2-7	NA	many	CASSLGHLTEQYF	TGTGCCAGCAGCCTAGGACATCTTACCGAGCAGTACTTC
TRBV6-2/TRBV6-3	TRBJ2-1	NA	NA	CASSNDPWVSEQFF	TGTGCCAGCAGCAACGACCCCTGGGTATCTGAGCAGTTCTTC
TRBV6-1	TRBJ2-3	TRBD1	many	CASSGGQGFTDTQYF	TGTGCCAGCAGTGGGGGACAGGGATTCACAGATACGCAGTATTTT
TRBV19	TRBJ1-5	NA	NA	CASSPPTAYSNQPQHF	TGTGCCAGTAGTCCTCCGACGGCGTATAGCAATCAGCCCCAGCATTTT
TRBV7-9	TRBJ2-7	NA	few	CASSPRNSYEQYF	TGTGCCAGCAGCCCCCGGAACTCCTACGAGCAGTACTTC
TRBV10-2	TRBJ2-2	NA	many	CASSEWTGVRAGELFF	TGCGCCAGCAGTGAGTGGACGGGGGTACGAGCCGGGGAGCTGTTTTTT
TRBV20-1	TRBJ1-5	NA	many	CSAGRINQPQHF	TGCAGTGCTGGCCGGATTAATCAGCCCCAGCATTTT
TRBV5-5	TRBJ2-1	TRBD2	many	CASSSLGLAGISEQFF	TGTGCCAGCAGCTCATTGGGACTAGCGGGTATCAGTGAGCAGTTCTTC
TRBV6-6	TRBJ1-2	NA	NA	CASSPRGGYTF	TGTGCCAGCAGTCCCAGGGGTGGCTACACCTTC
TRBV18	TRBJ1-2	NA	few	CASSPMGARDYGYTF	TGTGCCAGCTCACCGATGGGGGCGCGGGACTATGGCTACACCTTC
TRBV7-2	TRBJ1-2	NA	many	CASSSVYGYTF	TGTGCCAGCAGCTCTGTATATGGCTACACCTTC
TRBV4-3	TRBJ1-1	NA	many	CASSQRGAGTEAFF	TGCGCCAGCAGCCAAAGGGGGGCGGGCACTGAAGCTTTCTTT
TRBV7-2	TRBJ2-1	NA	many	CASSLDVEQFF	TGTGCCAGCAGCTTAGACGTTGAGCAGTTCTTC
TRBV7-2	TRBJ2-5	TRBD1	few	CASSQNRGEETQYF	TGTGCCAGCAGCCAGAACAGGGGCGAAGAGACCCAGTACTTC
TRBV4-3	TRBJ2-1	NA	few	CASSQGVGTRPNEQFF	TGCGCCAGCAGCCAAGGTGTGGGCACTAGGCCCAATGAGCAGTTCTTC
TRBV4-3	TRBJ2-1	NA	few	CASSQDPQGHNEQFF	TGCGCCAGCAGCCAAGATCCGCAGGGGCACAATGAGCAGTTCTTC
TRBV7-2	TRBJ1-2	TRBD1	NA	CASSHTGGDYGYTF	TGTGCCAGCAGCCACACAGGGGGCGACTATGGCTACACCTTC
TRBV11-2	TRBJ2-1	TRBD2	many	CASSLDAQTSGGAYNEQFF	TGTGCCAGCAGCTTAGATGCCCAGACTAGCGGGGGGGCGTACAATGAGCAGTTCTTC
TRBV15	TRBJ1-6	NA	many	CATSTRATYNSPLHF	TGTGCCACCAGCACACGGGCCACCTATAATTCACCCCTCCACTTT
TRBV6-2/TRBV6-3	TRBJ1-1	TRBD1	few	CASSSTGRTEAFF	TGTGCCAGTTCTTCGACAGGGAGGACTGAAGCTTTCTTT
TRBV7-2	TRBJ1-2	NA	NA	CASSLQGVSGYTF	TGTGCCAGCAGCTTACAGGGAGTCTCTGGCTACACCTTC
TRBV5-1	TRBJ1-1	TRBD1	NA	CASSPASGGANTEAFF	TGCGCCAGCAGCCCGGCTTCAGGGGGCGCGAACACTGAAGCTTTCTTT
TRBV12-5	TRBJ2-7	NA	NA	CASGLPYQQLPEQYF	TGTGCTAGTGGTTTGCCGTACCAACAGCTTCCCGAGCAGTACTTC